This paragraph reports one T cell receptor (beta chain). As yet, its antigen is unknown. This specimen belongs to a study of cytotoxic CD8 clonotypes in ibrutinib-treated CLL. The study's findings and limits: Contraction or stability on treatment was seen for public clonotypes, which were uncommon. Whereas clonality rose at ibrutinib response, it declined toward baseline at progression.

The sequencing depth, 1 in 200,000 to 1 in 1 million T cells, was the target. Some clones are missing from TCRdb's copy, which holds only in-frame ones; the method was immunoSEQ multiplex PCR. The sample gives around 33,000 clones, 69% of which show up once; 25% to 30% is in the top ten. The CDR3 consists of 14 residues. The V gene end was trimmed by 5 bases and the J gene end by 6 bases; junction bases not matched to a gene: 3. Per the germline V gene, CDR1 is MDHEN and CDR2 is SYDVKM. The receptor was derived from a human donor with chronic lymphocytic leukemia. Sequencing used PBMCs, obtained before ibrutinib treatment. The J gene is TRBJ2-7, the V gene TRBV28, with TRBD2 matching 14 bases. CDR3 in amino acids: CASSGGLAGVEQYF. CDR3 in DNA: TGTGCCAGCAGTGGGGGACTAGCGGGAGTCGAGCAGTACTTC.